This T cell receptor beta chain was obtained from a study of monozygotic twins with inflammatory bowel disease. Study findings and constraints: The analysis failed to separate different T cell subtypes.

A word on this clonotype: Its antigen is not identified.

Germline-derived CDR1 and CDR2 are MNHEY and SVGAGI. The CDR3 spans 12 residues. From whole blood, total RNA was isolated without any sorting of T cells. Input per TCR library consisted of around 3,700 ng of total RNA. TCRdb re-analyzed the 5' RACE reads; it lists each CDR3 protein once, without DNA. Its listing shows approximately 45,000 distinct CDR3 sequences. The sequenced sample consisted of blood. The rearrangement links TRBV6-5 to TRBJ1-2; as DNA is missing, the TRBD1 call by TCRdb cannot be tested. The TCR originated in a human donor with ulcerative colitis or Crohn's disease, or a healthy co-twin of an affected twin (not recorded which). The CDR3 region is CASSRQGHGYTF.